This T cell receptor beta chain was captured in a study of cytomegalovirus exposure and HLA in healthy donors. Study context: The 120 or so validation repertoires were produced on the same platform as the approximately 670 repertoires of the first cohort. This was reported in a later analysis.

Measured with immunoSEQ multiplex PCR; TCRdb has only the in-frame clones, and not every one. The repertoire holds roughly 90,000 clones, with around 85% as singletons. The V gene's germline CDR1 is MNHEY and CDR2 SVGAGI. The CDR3 extends over 14 amino acids. Germline trimming cut 5 bases from V and 5 bases from J; bases unmatched to any gene: 9. With respect to this clone: Its antigen is not identified.

The donors were in the roughly 110-subject validation cohort, distinct from the roughly 700-subject first cohort. Study-level findings and limits: Under in vitro conditions, a few CMV-associated chains were confirmed as specific for CMV antigens. The study flagged 150 to 200 TCR beta chains as cytomegalovirus-associated.

Specimen: PBMCs. The rearrangement joins TRBV6-5 to TRBJ2-7; 7 bases are shared with TRBD1. The receptor was derived from a man between 18 and 29 years old in good health and CMV-seropositive. CDR3: CASSLRQGTHEQYF. CDR3 bases: TGTGCCAGCAGTCTCCGACAGGGTACCCACGAGCAGTACTTC.